The 17 T cell receptor beta chains below all came from one sample that was sequenced in a study of blood T cells in healthy people across ages (dated by TCRdb to between 2014 and 2017). Library prep was done by 5' RACE. For sequencing, an Illumina HiSeq 2500 was employed. A second roughly 6 to 11 cycle PCR used a sample-barcoded 5' primer and a J-beta primer mix. TCRdb reanalyzed the raw reads on its own, using fastp at Q25 for trimming and MiXCR for clone calling, and kept in-frame beta chains. Rows merge per CDR3 protein into single entries with the most common DNA and genes. Across this sample there are some 1.4 million distinct CDR3 sequences, with roughly 40% seen only once. The top ten clones comprise less than 8% of the sample. The material sequenced was blood. The receptors originated from a woman younger than 35 in good health.

This clonotype was counted between two and nine times. The gene calls are TRBV20-1 and TRBJ2-3, with D possibly matching TRBD2 (6 bases). The CDR3 runs to 16 residues. Germline CDR1 DFQATT, CDR2 SNEGSKA (reference sequence). Trimming took 7 bases from V and 2 from J, leaving 22 bases between them. DNA for the CDR3: TGCAGTGGAATAGGATTGTCCGGAGGGGACACAGATACGCAGTATTTT. Translating it yields CSGIGLSGGDTDTQYF.

The chain employs TRBV7-9 and TRBJ1-2, with a weak D call TRBD1 (5 bases). The germline gives CDR1 SEHNR, CDR2 FQNEAQ (reference sequence). The CDR3 extends over 14 amino acids. Trimming removed 1 base at V and 7 bases at J, with 13 bases between. CDR3 sequence (DNA): TGTGCCAGCAGCTTAGAAGCAGGGCGGAGTGGCTACACCTTC. As protein: CASSLEAGRSGYTF.

This clonotype has only a few counts. This chain's CDR3 is CASSLGGAMNTEAFF. In DNA, the CDR3 is TGTGCCAGCAGCTTAGGCGGGGCTATGAACACTGAAGCTTTCTTT. The J gene is TRBJ1-1, the V gene TRBV7-2; perhaps TRBD1 as D (5 bases). The CDR3 spans 15 residues. Germline values: CDR1 SGHTA, CDR2 FQGNSA. V lost 1 base, J lost 0 bases, and 9 bases lay in between.

The rearrangement uses TRBV27 and TRBJ2-1; the D is unclear. Looked up from germline, CDR1 is MNHEY and CDR2 is SMNVEV (reference sequence). V was pared by 1 base and J by 0 bases, with 4 bases between. The CDR3 has 14 residues. The CDR3 DNA reads TGTGCCAGCAGTTTATGGGGCTCCTACAATGAGCAGTTCTTC. It is translated as CASSLWGSYNEQFF.

Details on this clonotype: This could be a read error, since a much larger clone is one nucleotide away. This chain connects TRBV5-1 to TRBJ2-3, with a weak D call TRBD2 (5 bases). CDR3 length equals 16 residues. Trimming cost V 1 base and J 6 bases, with 18 bases left between them. The germline gives CDR1 SGHRS, CDR2 YFSETQ. CDR3 loop: CASSLSAAEAGDTQYF. The CDR3 bases are TGCGCCAGCAGCTTGAGTGCTGCGGAGGCCGGTGATACGCAGTATTTT.

This clonotype was counted a few times. The J gene is TRBJ2-5, the V gene TRBV12-3 or TRBV12-4; D gene ambiguous. The CDR3 covers 13 residues. V shed 7 bases and J shed 2 bases, with 11 bases lying between them. CDR3 residues: CASNHLDQETQYF. As DNA, the CDR3 is TGTGCCAGCAACCACTTGGATCAAGAGACCCAGTACTTC.

The gene calls are TRBV7-9 and TRBJ2-1; 7 bases fit TRBD2. The ends lost 2 bases at V and 9 bases at J; junction bases unmatched: 10. This CDR3 region has 15 residues. Germline lookup yields CDR1 SEHNR and CDR2 FQNEAQ (reference sequence). In nucleotides, the CDR3 is TGTGCCAGCAGCTTAAGGGCGGGAGTAGAGGCTGAGCAGTTCTTC. Translating it yields CASSLRAGVEAEQFF. Filled out from reference TRBV7-9 and TRBJ2-1, the complete variable domain reads DTGVSQNPRHKITKRGQNVTFRCDPISEHNRLYWYRQTLGQGPEFLTYFQNEAQLEKSRLLSDRFSAERPKGSFSTLEIQRTEQGDSAMYLCASSLRAGVEAEQFFGPGTRLTVL.

The chain links TRBV9 to TRBJ2-5, with 10 bases lining up with TRBD1. The better agreement between TRBJ2-7 and the DNA end casts doubt on the J call. The CDR3 runs to 16 residues. The germline CDR1 and CDR2 sequences are SGDLS and YYNGEE. CDR3 DNA sequence: TGTGCCAGCAGCGTAGAAGGGACAGGGGACTCCTACGAGCAGTACTTC. This codes for CASSVEGTGDSYEQYF.

V and J are TRBV9 and TRBJ2-1; 7 nucleotides align to TRBD2. The CDR3 covers 16 residues. After removal of 8 bases from V and 10 bases from J, the junction contained 21 bases not matched to a gene. Per the germline V gene, CDR1 is SGDLS and CDR2 is YYNGEE. CDR3 bases: TGTGCCAGTAGCCACCGAATAGCGGGTATCTCCTACGAGCAGTTCTTC. As protein: CASSHRIAGISYEQFF.

The gene calls are TRBV7-9 and TRBJ2-1, with 8 positions matching TRBD2. The germline V gene encodes CDR1 SEHNR and CDR2 FQNEAQ (reference sequence). The CDR3 has 12 residues. V lost 9 bases and J lost 8; bases outside the gene matches: 6. CDR3 nucleotides: TGTGCCAGTCCCGGGACTAGGGATGAGCAGTTCTTC. Protein product: CASPGTRDEQFF. The whole variable domain, filled in from reference TRBV7-9 and TRBJ2-1, reads DTGVSQNPRHKITKRGQNVTFRCDPISEHNRLYWYRQTLGQGPEFLTYFQNEAQLEKSRLLSDRFSAERPKGSFSTLEIQRTEQGDSAMYLCASPGTRDEQFFGPGTRLTVL.

On this clonotype itself: A junction boundary mismatches the germline segment, possibly from a read error. The chain combines TRBV15 with TRBJ1-1; no reliable D call. The CDR3 covers 15 residues. Germline CDR1 reads LNHNV; CDR2 reads YYDKDF (reference sequence). This chain's CDR3 is CATSRDPKPNTEAFF. The CDR3 nucleotides are TGTGCCACCAGCAGAGATCCAAAACCGAACACTGAAGCTTTTTTT. Looking up the rest from reference TRBV15 and TRBJ1-1 gives the full variable domain: DAMVIQNPRYQVTQFGKPVTLSCSQTLNHNVMYWYQQKSSQAPKLLFHYYDKDFNNEADTPDNFQSRRPNTSFCFLDIRSPGLGDTAMYLCATSRDPKPNTEAFFGQGTRLTVV.

This clonotype was recorded a few times. The chain links TRBV20-1 to TRBJ2-3; tentative D call: TRBD2 (6 bases). This CDR3 has 18 amino acids. Germline assignment: CDR1 DFQATT and CDR2 SNEGSKA (reference sequence). Trimming took off 1 base at V and 6 bases at J, with 26 bases between the two ends. The CDR3 loop is CSARAAFGRRALVDTQYF. CDR3 nucleotide sequence: TGCAGTGCTAGAGCGGCTTTTGGGAGGAGGGCCCTTGTGGATACGCAGTATTTT.

This chain links TRBV6-5 with TRBJ1-2; the D gene is possibly TRBD1 (5 bases). Trimming left V 2 bases short and J 4 bases short, with 14 bases between. From germline, CDR1 is MNHEY and CDR2 SVGAGI. The CDR3 consists of 15 residues. The CDR3 DNA reads as TGTGCCAGCAGTTACGCCCGGGGGAATGCCTATGGCTACACCTTC. It is translated as CASSYARGNAYGYTF.

This clonotype has just a few counts. This chain joins TRBV12-3 or TRBV12-4 and TRBJ1-4; the D is unclear. The CDR3 extends over 15 amino acids. Trimming pared 4 bases from V and 4 bases from J, leaving 13 bases between. CDR3: CASSSGWTVNEKLFF. In DNA, the CDR3 is TGTGCCAGCAGTTCGGGCTGGACCGTTAATGAAAAACTGTTTTTT.

Only a few counts were recorded for this clonotype. V usage is TRBV7-9 and J usage is TRBJ1-4, with 8 bases lining up with TRBD1. V was pared by 5 bases and J by 13 bases, with 9 bases of the junction left unmatched. This CDR3 spans 13 amino acids. CDR1 is SEHNR, CDR2 FQNEAQ, per germline (reference sequence). In DNA, the CDR3 is TGTGCCAGCAGCACCGGACAGGGTCTGGGACTGTTTTTT. Translating it yields CASSTGQGLGLFF.

This clonotype was counted between two and nine times. This chain links TRBV20-1 with TRBJ1-4; D unresolved. Germline CDR1 and CDR2: DFQATT and SNEGSKA (reference sequence). The CDR3 length is 16 residues. The ends were cut back, 1 base at V and 5 bases at J, with 17 bases in the middle. Written as DNA, the CDR3 is TGCAGTGCTAGAGTAAAAACGGGCCTACGGAATGAAAAACTGTTTTTT. It yields the protein CSARVKTGLRNEKLFF.

This clonotype was observed a handful of times. V usage is TRBV6-2 or TRBV6-3 and J usage is TRBJ2-7; 12 bases fit TRBD1. The junction had 5 bases not matched to a gene; V was cut back by 5 bases and J by 6 bases. Per the germline V gene, CDR1 is MNHEY and CDR2 is SVGEGT. The CDR3 length is 14 residues. CDR3 protein: CASSRGTGGFEQYF. CDR3 sequence (DNA): TGTGCCAGCAGTCGAGGGACAGGGGGCTTCGAGCAGTACTTC.